Following are 28 T cell receptor beta chains from one sample sequenced in a study of T cells in Graves' hyperthyroidism and ophthalmopathy. Amplified TCR beta CDR3 regions came from RNA transcripts. HTBI primers were used for first-round RT-PCR of the TCR CDR3. Using its own MiXCR run on the multiplex PCR reads, TCRdb lists one record per CDR3 protein. The sample carries under 550,000 distinct CDR3 sequences, just under 20% recorded once. The sample consisted of blood. The receptor source for this set is a man aged 40-55 years with Graves' ophthalmopathy.

The rearrangement links TRBV19 to TRBJ2-7, with a possible D match to TRBD2 (6 bases). Germline V gives CDR1 LNHDA, CDR2 SQIVND (reference sequence). CDR3 length equals 15 residues. V was shortened by 0 bases and J by 3 bases, with 12 bases between the two germline ends. The CDR3 sequence: CASSIDTSSHYEQYF. The CDR3 nucleotides read TGTGCCAGTAGTATAGATACTAGCAGCCACTACGAGCAGTACTTC.

This clonotype was recorded a few times. The J gene is TRBJ2-1, the V gene TRBV10-3, with D perhaps matching TRBD1 or TRBD2 (6 bases each). The ends were cut back, 7 bases at V and 2 bases at J, with 18 bases in the middle. Germline loops: CDR1 ENHRY, CDR2 SYGVKD. This CDR3 has 16 residues. The CDR3 loop is CAIKRETGATYNEQFF. The CDR3 region has the DNA TGTGCCATCAAAAGAGAAACGGGGGCGACCTACAATGAGCAGTTCTTC.

In this sample, this clonotype turned up many times. The rearrangement uses TRBV15 and TRBJ1-2, with D perhaps TRBD1 (5 bases). V lost 1 base to trimming and J lost 4 bases, with 22 bases between them. CDR1 and CDR2 (germline): LNHNV, YYDKDF (reference sequence). The CDR3 extends over 18 amino acids. The CDR3 nucleotides read TGTGCCACCAGCAGAGCCCCACTACCGACGGGGGACTCCTATGGCTACACCTTC. This sequence encodes CATSRAPLPTGDSYGYTF.

This chain uses TRBV6-2 or TRBV6-3 with TRBJ2-3, with 7 bases identical to TRBD1. After removal of 4 bases from V and 9 bases from J, the junction contained 13 bases not matched to a gene. Germline V gene data show CDR1 as MNHEY and CDR2 as SVGEGT. The CDR3 is 15 residues long. As DNA, the CDR3 is TGTGCCAGCAGTTCCGGACAGGAGGCGTACGGCACGCAGTATTTT. Amino acid sequence: CASSSGQEAYGTQYF.

This clonotype was counted between two and nine times. This rearrangement joins TRBV10-3 to TRBJ1-4; 7 bases align to TRBD1. The germline V gene encodes CDR1 ENHRY and CDR2 SYGVKD. The CDR3 is 18 amino acids. Trimming at V came to 0 bases and at J to 0 bases, leaving 7 bases not matched to a gene. The chain's CDR3 is CAISESGRTGATNEKLFF. CDR3 sequence (DNA): TGTGCCATCAGTGAGTCCGGGCGCACAGGGGCAACTAATGAAAAACTGTTTTTT.

The table lists this clonotype with a few counts. The chain links TRBV20-1 to TRBJ2-1; no firm D call. Per the germline V gene, CDR1 is DFQATT and CDR2 is SNEGSKA (reference sequence). The V and J ends lost 6 bases and 5 bases respectively, with 20 bases between them. There are 15 residues in the CDR3. CDR3 sequence: CSATVTVPRNNEQFF. CDR3 bases: TGCAGTGCCACGGTAACTGTCCCTCGGAACAATGAGCAGTTCTTC.

This clonotype has only a few counts. The rearrangement uses TRBV20-1 and TRBJ1-5; D gene ambiguous. This CDR3 contains 11 residues. Germline V CDR1 and CDR2: DFQATT, SNEGSKA (reference sequence). Deletions cut 3 bases from V and 9 bases from J, with 9 bases between. The CDR3 sequence: CSARSLGPQHF. Written as DNA, the CDR3 is TGCAGTGCTAGGTCTTTAGGGCCCCAGCATTTT.

The chain has TRBV6-1 and TRBJ1-1, with 10 bases fitting TRBD1. Trimming removed 6 bases from V and 0 bases from J; junction bases left unmatched: 10. The CDR3 is 17 residues long. The germline CDR1 and CDR2 sequences are MNHNS and SASEGT. CDR3 nucleotides: TGTGCCAGCAGCTCCAGGACAGGGGGACTCATGAACACTGAAGCTTTCTTT. Translated: CASSSRTGGLMNTEAFF.

This clonotype came up many times. The V gene is TRBV5-1, the J gene TRBJ2-7; unclear D gene. This CDR3 comprises 14 residues. The ends were cut back, 0 bases at V and 3 bases at J, with 10 bases in the middle. Germline CDR1 and CDR2: SGHRS and YFSETQ. CDR3 coding DNA: TGCGCCAGCAGCTTGGAGGGAAAGAACTACGAGCAGTACTTC. It translates to CASSLEGKNYEQYF. Full variable domain (outside the CDR3, taken from reference TRBV5-1 and TRBJ2-7): KAGVTQTPRYLIKTRGQQVTLSCSPISGHRSVSWYQQTPGQGLQFLFEYFSETQRNKGNFPGRFSGRQFSNSRSEMNVSTLELGDSALYLCASSLEGKNYEQYFGPGTRLTVT.

This clonotype was seen a handful of times. The V and J genes are TRBV9 and TRBJ2-2; D could derive from TRBD1 or TRBD2 (6 bases each). Per germline, CDR1 SGDLS and CDR2 YYNGEE. V gave up 4 bases and J gave up 4 bases, with 20 bases separating them. The CDR3 contains 17 residues. The CDR3 nucleotides are TGTGCCAGCAGCTCCTCCGGAGGGGGACCTCGCACCGGGGAGCTGTTTTTT. Translating gives CASSSSGGGPRTGELFF.

This clonotype was seen more than once but under ten times. Here the CDR3 reads CAVQSTNSNQPQHF. In DNA, the CDR3 is TGTGCCGTCCAGTCGACAAATAGCAATCAGCCCCAGCATTTT. This chain uses TRBV28 with TRBJ1-5; D uncertain. The CDR3 sequence is 14 residues long. From germline, CDR1 is MDHEN and CDR2 SYDVKM. V was clipped by 11 bases and J by 0 bases, with 14 bases between them.

The V call is TRBV20-1, the J call TRBJ1-1, with a tentative D call TRBD1 (5 bases). CDR3 size: 14 residues. Germline assignment: CDR1 DFQATT and CDR2 SNEGSKA (reference sequence). The V end was cut by 5 bases, the J end by 10 bases, with 23 bases between. The DNA for the CDR3 is TGCAGTGCTGGGGGGAGGATAGGACTCTTGGGAGCTTTCTTT. This codes for CSAGGRIGLLGAFF.

This clonotype was observed a few times. The chain is built from TRBV29-1 and TRBJ2-2; D uncertain. Trimming cost V 4 bases and J 6 bases, with 12 bases left between them. This CDR3 has 13 residues. Germline V lookup: CDR1 SQVTM, CDR2 ANQGSEA. CDR3: CSVVRALSGELFF. CDR3 nucleotides: TGCAGCGTTGTCCGGGCTCTATCCGGGGAGCTGTTTTTT.

The gene calls are TRBV7-2 and TRBJ1-3; weak D call: TRBD1 (6 bases). CDR3 length: 15 amino acids. The V gene lost 6 bases and the J gene lost 1 base, with 13 bases spanning the gap. Germline-derived CDR1 and CDR2 are SGHTA and FQGNSA. CDR3 protein: CASSFSGASGNTIYF. In nucleotides, the CDR3 is TGTGCCAGCAGTTTTTCAGGGGCTTCTGGAAACACCATATATTTT.

The rearrangement links TRBV25-1 to TRBJ2-5, with D possibly TRBD2 on 6 matching bases. Trimming removed 4 bases from V and 9 bases from J, with 12 bases in between. The germline CDR1 and CDR2 sequences are MGHDK and SYGVNS. This CDR3 comprises 12 residues. The CDR3 reads CASSAPREAQYF. In nucleotides, the CDR3 is TGTGCCAGCAGTGCCCCTAGGGAGGCCCAGTACTTC.

The chain combines TRBV19 with TRBJ2-2; D unclear. Deletions cut 5 bases from V and 7 bases from J, with 11 bases between. The CDR3 loop spans 13 amino acids. Germline V gene data show CDR1 as LNHDA and CDR2 as SQIVND (reference sequence). The CDR3 bases are TGTGCCAGTAGTTCCCTATTAGGCGGGGAGCTGTTTTTT. Translated, it gives CASSSLLGGELFF.

This clonotype was counted a few times. This sequence joins TRBV28 and TRBJ2-2; D unresolved. The CDR3 is 15 amino acids. The germline V gene has CDR1 MDHEN and CDR2 SYDVKM. The V and J ends lost 3 bases and 4 bases respectively, with 12 bases between them. The CDR3 sequence: CASSFFGPRTGELFF. Here the CDR3 DNA reads TGTGCCAGCAGTTTCTTCGGCCCCCGCACCGGGGAGCTGTTTTTT. Combining the CDR3 with reference TRBV28 and TRBJ2-2 gives the whole variable domain DVKVTQSSRYLVKRTGEKVFLECVQDMDHENMFWYRQDPGLGLRLIYFSYDVKMKEKGDIPEGYSVSREKKERFSLILESASTNQTSMYLCASSFFGPRTGELFFGEGSRLTVL.

This clonotype appeared many times. The V and J genes are TRBV20-1 and TRBJ2-7; no definite D call. V was clipped by 3 bases and J by 6 bases, with 9 bases between them. The CDR3 runs to 11 residues. CDR1 DFQATT and CDR2 SNEGSKA come from the germline V gene (reference sequence). In DNA, the CDR3 is TGCAGTGCTAGCGAAGGCCCCGAGCAGTACTTC. This translates into CSASEGPEQYF.

This clonotype was seen only a few times. This rearrangement joins TRBV7-2 to TRBJ1-6; D uncertain. From germline, CDR1 is SGHTA and CDR2 FQGNSA. V gave up 5 bases and J gave up 7 bases, with 12 bases separating them. This CDR3 is 14 amino acids long. The CDR3 protein is CASSPNRSNSPLHF. As DNA, the CDR3 is TGTGCCAGCAGCCCCAATCGATCCAATTCACCCCTCCACTTT.

This clonotype was counted at least ten times. J is TRBJ2-5 and V is TRBV28; possible D gene TRBD2, 5 bases. The CDR3 runs 14 residues. V dropped 5 bases and J dropped 8 bases, with 18 bases sitting between them. Germline V lookup: CDR1 MDHEN, CDR2 SYDVKM. CDR3 protein: CASSGAGRRRTQYF. CDR3 DNA: TGTGCCAGCAGTGGCGCGGGTCGCCGTCGCACCCAGTACTTC. Based on the CDR3 plus reference TRBV28 and TRBJ2-5, the full variable domain is DVKVTQSSRYLVKRTGEKVFLECVQDMDHENMFWYRQDPGLGLRLIYFSYDVKMKEKGDIPEGYSVSREKKERFSLILESASTNQTSMYLCASSGAGRRRTQYFGPGTRLLVL.

Only one count was recorded for this clonotype. The chain links TRBV29-1 to TRBJ2-1; TRBD2 aligns across 8 bases. Germline V CDR1 and CDR2: SQVTM, ANQGSEA. The CDR3 totals 15 residues. The trim removed 6 bases at V and 4 bases at J, leaving 11 bases unmatched. CDR3: CSVEKSGGPYNEQFF. CDR3 coding DNA: TGCAGCGTAGAAAAAAGCGGGGGCCCTTACAATGAGCAGTTCTTC.

This clonotype appeared many times. The chain couples TRBV18 to TRBJ1-1, with D unclear. The length of the CDR3 is 13 residues. The V gene lost 3 bases and the J gene lost 1 base, with 6 bases spanning the gap. Germline V gene data show CDR1 as KGHSH and CDR2 as LQKENI. DNA for the CDR3: TGTGCCAGCTCACCGGACGCGAACACTGAAGCTTTCTTT. This translates into CASSPDANTEAFF.

This chain uses TRBV4-2 with TRBJ1-4, with TRBD1 as a possible D gene (6 bases). V lost 3 bases, J lost 0 bases, and 14 bases lay in between. Per the germline V gene, CDR1 is LGHNA and CDR2 is YNFKEQ. This CDR3 is 17 amino acids long. CDR3 DNA: TGTGCCAGCAGCCACGATGGACAGCTTGCAACTAATGAAAAACTGTTTTTT. This sequence encodes CASSHDGQLATNEKLFF.

This clonotype was counted only a few times. CDR3 amino acids: CSAHRGLAGYEQYF. The CDR3, as DNA: TGCAGTGCGCACCGGGGACTAGCGGGTTACGAGCAGTACTTC. The chain has TRBV20-1 and TRBJ2-7, with 12 nucleotides matching TRBD2. In germline, CDR1 is DFQATT, CDR2 SNEGSKA (reference sequence). CDR3 length: 14 residues. V lost 6 bases and J lost 4; bases outside the gene matches: 7.

J is TRBJ1-5 and V is TRBV12-3 or TRBV12-4; D may be TRBD1 (5 bases). The CDR3 spans 14 residues. The germline V and J ends were trimmed by 5 bases and 3 bases, with 11 bases remaining between them. The CDR3 bases are TGTGCCAGCAGTCACCGACAGTCCAATCAGCCCCAGCATTTT. It specifies CASSHRQSNQPQHF.

The chain uses TRBV20-1 and TRBJ2-7, with D possibly TRBD1 on 5 matching bases. The germline V and J ends were trimmed by 4 bases and 2 bases, with 18 bases remaining between them. This CDR3 is 15 amino acids long. Germline-derived CDR1 and CDR2 are DFQATT and SNEGSKA (reference sequence). The CDR3 DNA is TGCAGTGCTACCTCTCTCTGGGGCGCCACCTACGAGCAGTACTTC. As protein: CSATSLWGATYEQYF.

The table lists this clonotype with many counts. The rearrangement joins TRBV28 to TRBJ2-1; D is unclear. Germline values: CDR1 MDHEN, CDR2 SYDVKM. The V gene lost 2 bases and the J gene lost 0 bases, with 14 bases spanning the gap. This CDR3 contains 17 residues. CDR3 DNA: TGTGCCAGCAGTTTACCCTTCATCGTGAGCTCCTACAATGAGCAGTTCTTC. This encodes CASSLPFIVSSYNEQFF.

This clonotype was found many times. The chain is built from TRBV27 and TRBJ2-1; TRBD2 matches 8 bases. Germline assignment: CDR1 MNHEY and CDR2 SMNVEV (reference sequence). The V and J ends lost 7 bases and 9 bases, in that order; junction bases with no gene match: 14. This CDR3 has 15 amino acids. The DNA of the CDR3 is TGTGCCAGCACTCTTGCCGGGACTAGGTTTAGTGAGCAGTTCTTC. Translated, it gives CASTLAGTRFSEQFF.